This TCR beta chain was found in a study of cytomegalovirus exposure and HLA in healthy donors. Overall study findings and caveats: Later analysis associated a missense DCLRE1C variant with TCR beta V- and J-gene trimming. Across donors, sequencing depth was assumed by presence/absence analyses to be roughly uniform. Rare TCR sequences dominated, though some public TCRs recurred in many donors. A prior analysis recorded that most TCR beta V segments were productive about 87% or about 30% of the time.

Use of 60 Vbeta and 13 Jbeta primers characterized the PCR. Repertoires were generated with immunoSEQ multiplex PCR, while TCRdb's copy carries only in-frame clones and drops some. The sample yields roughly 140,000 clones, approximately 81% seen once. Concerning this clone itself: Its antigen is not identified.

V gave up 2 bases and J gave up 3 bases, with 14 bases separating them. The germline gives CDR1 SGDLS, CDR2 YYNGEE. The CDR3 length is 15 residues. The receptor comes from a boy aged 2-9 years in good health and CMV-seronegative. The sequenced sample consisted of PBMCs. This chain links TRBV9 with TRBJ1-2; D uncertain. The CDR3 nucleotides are TGTGCCAGCAGCGTTCGCGATAGCCCCCACTATGGCTACACCTTC. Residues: CASSVRDSPHYGYTF.